These 28 T cell receptor beta chains originate from one sample sequenced in a study of T cell responses to AZD1222 COVID-19 vaccine. Some clones are missing from TCRdb's copy, which holds only in-frame ones; the method was immunoSEQ multiplex PCR. The table includes around 120,000 clones, 80% to 90% detected once. This material consisted of peripheral blood, taken on day 0 of MenACWY control vaccination. These receptors all stem from an adult in good health.

The J gene is TRBJ2-1, the V gene TRBV6-4, with no clear D. Germline V lookup: CDR1 MRHNA, CDR2 SNTAGT. Trimming shortened V by 0 bases and J by 5 bases, and 11 bases separated the two germline ends. The CDR3 consists of 15 residues. CDR3 in amino acids: CASSDSRGSNNEQFF. The CDR3 coding sequence is TGTGCCAGCAGTGACTCCCGCGGCAGTAACAATGAGCAGTTCTTC.

The chain joins TRBV4-2 to TRBJ1-6, with D perhaps matching TRBD1 (5 bases). V shed 0 bases and J shed 10 bases, with 13 bases lying between them. The CDR3 runs 15 residues. Germline CDR1 is LGHNA and CDR2 is YNFKEQ. The CDR3 bases are TGTGCCAGCAGCCAAGAAGAGGGGTACGGATCACCCCTCCACTTT. Encoded protein: CASSQEEGYGSPLHF.

The chain couples TRBV27 to TRBJ2-7; D may correspond to TRBD1 or TRBD2 (6 bases each). The germline V gene has CDR1 MNHEY and CDR2 SMNVEV (reference sequence). V dropped 6 bases and J dropped 3 bases, with 15 bases sitting between them. The CDR3 sequence is 14 residues long. This CDR3 reads CASSLRGPLYEQYF. DNA for the CDR3: TGTGCCAGCAGCCTCCGGGGGCCCCTCTACGAGCAGTACTTC.

J is TRBJ2-7 and V is TRBV2; D is unresolved. Germline V gives CDR1 SNHLY, CDR2 FYNNEI. The CDR3 runs 14 residues. Trimming took off 7 bases at V and 6 bases at J, with 19 bases between the two ends. CDR3 amino acids: CASNPIGYVGEQYF. In DNA, the CDR3 is TGTGCCAGCAATCCCATTGGCTACGTGGGCGAGCAGTACTTC.

This chain links TRBV19 with TRBJ2-7; D unclear. The V and J ends lost 1 base and 5 bases respectively, with 9 bases between them. Germline V gives CDR1 LNHDA, CDR2 SQIVND (reference sequence). The CDR3 loop spans 13 amino acids. The CDR3 nucleotides read TGTGCCAGTAGTATAGCGCAAAGCCACGAGCAGTACTTC. Amino acids: CASSIAQSHEQYF.

This chain links TRBV12-5 with TRBJ1-2; D is possibly TRBD1 (6 bases). This CDR3 comprises 16 residues. V shed 1 base and J shed 2 bases, with 14 bases lying between them. Germline CDR1 LGHNT, CDR2 FRNRAP. CDR3 residues: CASGLGTGTYNYGYTF. CDR3 coding DNA: TGTGCTAGTGGTTTGGGAACCGGGACATACAACTATGGCTACACCTTC. Full variable domain (remainder filled in from reference TRBV12-5 and TRBJ1-2): DARVTQTPRHKVTEMGQEVTMRCQPILGHNTVFWYRQTMMQGLELLAYFRNRAPLDDSGMPKDRFSAEMPDATLATLKIQPSEPRDSAVYFCASGLGTGTYNYGYTFGSGTRLTVV.

The chain links TRBV3-1 (or the pseudogene TRBV3-2) to TRBJ1-2; D unclear. CDR3 length equals 17 residues. Trimming stripped 0 bases from V and 2 bases from J, with 16 bases between. Germline CDR1 is LGHDT and CDR2 is YNNKEL (reference sequence). CDR3 residues: CASSQDRGRTLNYGYTF. The CDR3 nucleotides are TGTGCCAGCAGCCAAGATAGAGGTAGGACCCTCAACTATGGCTACACCTTC.

The chain carries TRBV12-3 or TRBV12-4 and TRBJ1-2, with D perhaps TRBD1 (5 bases). V was pared by 5 bases and J by 7 bases, with 14 bases between. There are 13 residues in the CDR3. CDR3 sequence: CASSIGTGGGYTF. The CDR3 coding sequence is TGTGCCAGCAGTATAGGGACGGGAGGTGGCTACACCTTC.

J is TRBJ2-7 and V is TRBV5-1, with D possibly matching TRBD1 (6 bases). Germline assignment: CDR1 SGHRS and CDR2 YFSETQ. V was cut by 3 bases and J by 2 bases, with 18 bases left in between. This CDR3 is built from 16 residues. The CDR3 region has the DNA TGCGCCAGCAGCTCGCCCCCGGGACAAATAGCCTACGAGCAGTACTTC. As protein: CASSSPPGQIAYEQYF.

This chain links TRBV7-9 with TRBJ2-7, with 12 positions matching TRBD2. This CDR3 contains 15 residues. The J segment lost 3 bases and the V segment lost 4 bases, leaving 4 bases of the junction unmatched. Germline V gene lookup returns CDR1 SEHNR and CDR2 FQNEAQ (reference sequence). For the CDR3, the DNA is TGTGCCAGCAGCTGGAGGACTAGCGGGATCTACGAGCAGTACTTC. Its protein is CASSWRTSGIYEQYF.

The CDR3 sequence is CASRDDRNTEAFF. CDR3 in DNA: TGTGCCAGCAGGGACGACAGGAACACTGAAGCTTTCTTT. The chain is built from TRBV2 and TRBJ1-1; possibly TRBD1 for D (5 bases). The germline gives CDR1 SNHLY, CDR2 FYNNEI. The CDR3 covers 13 residues. Trimming removed 6 bases at V and 1 base at J, with 9 bases between.

Relative to its sample, this clone is medium-sized. J is TRBJ2-7 and V is TRBV7-2; TRBD2 matches 7 bases. Germline CDR1 is SGHTA and CDR2 is FQGNSA. The CDR3 extends over 15 amino acids. Trimming at V came to 2 bases and at J to 6 bases, leaving 10 bases not matched to a gene. The CDR3 region has the DNA TGTGCCAGCAGCTTAACGGGCACTAGCGTTGTCGAGCAGTACTTC. This encodes CASSLTGTSVVEQYF.

The chain joins TRBV19 to TRBJ2-5; the D gene is possibly TRBD2 (6 bases). Trimming took off 1 base at V and 5 bases at J, with 17 bases between the two ends. There are 16 residues in the CDR3. CDR1 and CDR2 from the germline V gene are LNHDA and SQIVND (reference sequence). CDR3 loop: CASSIVLANPRETQYF. CDR3 DNA: TGTGCCAGTAGTATAGTCCTAGCGAACCCCCGGGAGACCCAGTACTTC.

This clone was picked up one time. The CDR3 DNA reads TGTGCCAGCAGTTTTTACAGAGCTACCGGGGAGCTGTTTTTT. Translation gives CASSFYRATGELFF. The chain combines TRBV27 with TRBJ2-2; the D is unclear. Looked up from germline, CDR1 is MNHEY and CDR2 is SMNVEV (reference sequence). V was shortened by 3 bases and J by 5 bases, with 10 bases between the two germline ends. This CDR3 region has 14 residues.

This sequence joins TRBV13 and TRBJ2-1; 9 nucleotides line up with TRBD2. The CDR3 consists of 16 residues. In germline, CDR1 is PRHDT, CDR2 FYEKMQ (reference sequence). V shed 6 bases and J 8 bases; nucleotides not matched to a gene: 14. CDR3 nucleotide sequence: TGTGCCAGCAGAAGGGCGGTTAGCGGGAGCCGCGATGAGCAGTTCTTC. Its protein is CASRRAVSGSRDEQFF.

This clone was detected only a few times. The rearrangement joins TRBV7-2 to TRBJ1-2, with a tentative D call TRBD1 (6 bases). The V and J ends lost 2 bases and 6 bases respectively, with 22 bases between them. This CDR3 has 17 residues. CDR1 and CDR2 from the germline V gene are SGHTA and FQGNSA. The CDR3 sequence: CASSLRPTGTTTHGYTF. The CDR3 DNA reads as TGTGCCAGCAGCTTAAGGCCAACCGGGACAACCACCCATGGCTACACCTTC.

V is TRBV3-1 (or the pseudogene TRBV3-2) and J is TRBJ1-6; D remains ambiguous. The CDR3 is made up of 12 amino acids. V dropped 1 base and J dropped 10 bases, with 5 bases sitting between them. Germline CDR1 and CDR2: LGHDT and YNNKEL (reference sequence). CDR3 region: CASSQGRSPLHF. CDR3 DNA sequence: TGTGCCAGCAGCCAAGGTCGGTCACCCCTCCACTTT.

The chain links TRBV5-1 to TRBJ1-2; perhaps TRBD1 as D (5 bases). Germline CDR1 SGHRS, CDR2 YFSETQ. This CDR3 contains 15 residues. Trimming left V 2 bases short and J 7 bases short, with 18 bases between. The CDR3 is CASSFSGTQGSGYTF. DNA for the CDR3: TGCGCCAGCAGCTTTTCCGGGACTCAAGGAAGTGGCTACACCTTC.

There are a few counts of this clone. The chain is built from TRBV28 and TRBJ2-7; D gene unclear. The CDR3 covers 13 residues. Germline values: CDR1 MDHEN, CDR2 SYDVKM. Trimming removed 4 bases at V and 5 bases at J, with 12 bases between. The CDR3 sequence: CASSSRLLDEQYF. The CDR3 coding sequence is TGTGCCAGCAGTTCTCGTCTCCTGGACGAGCAGTACTTC.

The chain carries TRBV2 and TRBJ2-1, with D unclear. The CDR3 sequence is 11 residues long. V gave up 6 bases and J gave up 5 bases, with 5 bases separating them. Germline V gene lookup returns CDR1 SNHLY and CDR2 FYNNEI. The CDR3 DNA is TGTGCCAGCAGGTTAAACAATGAGCAGTTCTTC. Amino acid sequence: CASRLNNEQFF.

This clone was counted between two and nine times. V and J are TRBV5-1 and TRBJ1-2; D ambiguous. Deletions cut 4 bases from V and 4 bases from J, with 11 bases between. The CDR3 covers 13 residues. In germline, CDR1 is SGHRS, CDR2 YFSETQ. The chain's CDR3 is CASSVDTAYGYTF. CDR3 coding DNA: TGCGCCAGCAGCGTTGACACGGCCTATGGCTACACCTTC.

The chain employs TRBV4-1 and TRBJ2-7; D not certain. The CDR3 length is 13 residues. Germline CDR1 reads MGHRA; CDR2 reads YSYEKL. The germline V and J ends were trimmed by 1 base and 5 bases, with 9 bases remaining between them. The CDR3 sequence is CASSQVDADEQYF. The CDR3, as DNA: TGCGCCAGCAGCCAAGTTGACGCGGACGAGCAGTACTTC.

This clone was observed once. This chain connects TRBV2 to TRBJ1-4; a weak D match, TRBD1 (5 bases). V was cut by 6 bases and J by 8 bases, with 16 bases left in between. The CDR3 is 14 amino acids. The germline gives CDR1 SNHLY, CDR2 FYNNEI. In DNA, the CDR3 is TGTGCCAGCAGACCCGGGGACGGGGAAGAAAAACTGTTTTTT. This sequence encodes CASRPGDGEEKLFF.

CDR3 loop: CASSFGQHPGNTIYF. CDR3 bases: TGTGCCAGCAGCTTCGGACAGCACCCTGGAAACACCATATATTTT. This rearrangement joins TRBV6-2 or TRBV6-3 to TRBJ1-3; a possible D gene is TRBD1 (6 bases). The germline V gene has CDR1 MNHEY and CDR2 SVGEGT. V shed 6 bases and J shed 2 bases, with 14 bases lying between them. The CDR3 sequence is 15 residues long.

The V call is TRBV11-3, the J call TRBJ2-2; 10 bases are a match to TRBD1. The CDR3 contains 14 residues. Trimming at V came to 5 bases and at J to 7 bases, leaving 4 bases not matched to a gene. Germline V gives CDR1 SGHNT, CDR2 YENEEA. CDR3 sequence reads: CASSIDRGHGELFF. The CDR3 nucleotides are TGTGCCAGCAGCATTGACAGGGGGCACGGGGAGCTGTTTTTT.

The J gene is TRBJ1-1, the V gene TRBV29-1; weak D call: TRBD1 (6 bases). Germline V lookup: CDR1 SQVTM, CDR2 ANQGSEA. V lost 4 bases and J 0 bases, leaving 21 bases between the germline ends. The CDR3 extends over 17 amino acids. DNA for the CDR3: TGCAGCGTTGCAGGGGCGCTGGGGTTTAATATGAACACTGAAGCTTTCTTT. Translation gives CSVAGALGFNMNTEAFF.

V usage is TRBV24-1 and J usage is TRBJ1-3, with unresolved D. V lost 3 bases and J 3 bases, leaving 20 bases between the germline ends. Germline V gene sequence: CDR1 KGHDR, CDR2 SFDVKD. The CDR3 loop spans 18 amino acids. The CDR3 loop is CATSDQVLPPGRGNTIYF. The CDR3 DNA follows: TGTGCCACCAGTGATCAAGTACTCCCTCCTGGGCGTGGAAACACCATATATTTT.

The chain recombines TRBV24-1 with TRBJ1-1, with unresolved D. CDR3 length: 14 amino acids. Between the trimmed V and J ends, which lost 7 bases and 3 bases, there was a span of 14 bases. The germline V gene has CDR1 KGHDR and CDR2 SFDVKD. CDR3 in DNA: TGTGCCACCAGGACGGGCCCGCTGCACACTGAAGCTTTCTTT. Translated, it gives CATRTGPLHTEAFF.